What follows are 15 T cell receptor beta chains derived from one specimen sequenced in a study of blood T cells in healthy people across ages. Together with a sample-barcoded 5' primer, a J-beta primer mix was included in a second PCR lasting roughly 6 to 12 cycles. MiXCR was run by TCRdb on the 5' RACE reads, yielding one entry per CDR3 protein. The sample lists just over 1 million distinct CDR3 sequences, 40% to 50% seen once, with under 20% in the top ten. The sequenced material came from blood. These receptors originate from an older woman in good health.

This clonotype was detected only once. V is TRBV12-3 or TRBV12-4 and J is TRBJ1-5, with 7 bases that match TRBD1. The CDR3 sequence is 18 residues long. Trimming at V came to 1 base and at J to 0 bases, leaving 9 bases not matched to a gene. The CDR3 loop reads CASSLDAGQSVSNQPQHF. DNA for the CDR3: TGTGCCAGCAGTTTAGATGCGGGACAGAGCGTTAGCAATCAGCCCCAGCATTTT.

The J gene is TRBJ2-5, the V gene TRBV6-1; 10 bases fit TRBD2. There are 18 residues in the CDR3. V was clipped by 0 bases and J by 1 base; unmatched bases: 8. Germline V gene data show CDR1 as MNHNS and CDR2 as SASEGT. CDR3 sequence reads: CASSEAARLAGFQETQYF. Written as DNA, the CDR3 is TGTGCCAGCAGTGAAGCGGCCCGACTAGCGGGCTTCCAAGAGACCCAGTACTTC.

This chain uses TRBV12-3 or TRBV12-4 with TRBJ1-5; TRBD1 matches 9 bases. The length of the CDR3 is 14 residues. Trimming removed 5 bases from V and 5 bases from J; junction bases left unmatched: 4. CDR3 in amino acids: CASSTGGRDQPQHF. DNA of the CDR3: TGTGCCAGCAGTACAGGGGGCCGAGATCAGCCCCAGCATTTT.

The chain has TRBV20-1 and TRBJ1-5; D ambiguous. The V end lost 8 bases, the J end lost 3 bases, and 17 bases lay between the germline ends. The CDR3 sequence is 14 residues long. Germline CDR1 and CDR2: DFQATT and SNEGSKA (reference sequence). CDR3 in amino acids: CSFYVAQNNQPQHF. CDR3 DNA sequence: TGCAGTTTCTATGTAGCACAGAACAATCAGCCCCAGCATTTT.

This chain uses TRBV10-3 with TRBJ2-4; TRBD1 agrees at 10 bases. The J call could be wrong; TRBJ2-7 is a better fit for the DNA end. The germline V gene encodes CDR1 ENHRY and CDR2 SYGVKD. The CDR3 loop spans 14 amino acids. The CDR3 region is CAISQTGGMNEQYF. CDR3 nucleotide sequence: TGTGCCATCAGCCAGACAGGGGGCATGAACGAGCAGTACTTC.

The V gene is TRBV29-1, the J gene TRBJ2-5, with 10 positions matching TRBD2. The assigned J gene may be wrong: the sequence end matches TRBJ2-7 better. The CDR3 length is 14 residues. Germline V gene sequence: CDR1 SQVTM, CDR2 ANQGSEA. The CDR3 DNA follows: TGCAGCGTTGAATCGTTAGCGGGAGGTTACGAGCAGTACTTC. This encodes CSVESLAGGYEQYF.

V gene TRBV20-1 combines with J gene TRBJ2-4; D is undetermined. The germline V gene encodes CDR1 DFQATT and CDR2 SNEGSKA (reference sequence). The V end lost 2 bases, the J end lost 3 bases, and 11 bases lay between the germline ends. The CDR3 covers 14 residues. The CDR3 protein is CSARSVGRKNIQYF. CDR3 in DNA: TGCAGTGCTAGATCCGTGGGTCGCAAAAACATTCAGTACTTC.

The gene calls are TRBV2 and TRBJ2-3; 8 positions match TRBD1. With V trimmed by 6 bases and J by 3 bases, 8 bases remained unmatched. CDR1 SNHLY and CDR2 FYNNEI come from the germline V gene. The length of the CDR3 is 15 residues. The CDR3 DNA sequence: TGTGCCAGCAGATTCCAGGGGGCGCAAACAGATACGCAGTATTTT. This encodes CASRFQGAQTDTQYF. Filled out from reference TRBV2 and TRBJ2-3, the complete variable domain reads EPEVTQTPSHQVTQMGQEVILRCVPISNHLYFYWYRQILGQKVEFLVSFYNNEISEKSEIFDDQFSVERPDGSNFTLKIRSTKLEDSAMYFCASRFQGAQTDTQYFGPGTRLTVL.

This clonotype has more than one count but fewer than ten. The V call is TRBV2, the J call TRBJ1-2; 8 nucleotides line up with TRBD1. The CDR3 is made up of 18 amino acids. J was trimmed by 9 bases and V by 7 bases; bases with no gene match: 25. The germline V gene has CDR1 SNHLY and CDR2 FYNNEI. CDR3 region: CASIFGDRRQGSLSSYTF. CDR3 coding DNA: TGTGCCAGCATATTTGGAGACAGGAGACAGGGGTCATTATCGAGCTACACCTTC.

This clonotype was found a few times. J is TRBJ1-1 and V is TRBV9, with D uncertain. Germline CDR1 is SGDLS and CDR2 is YYNGEE. Trimming removed 4 bases from V and 2 bases from J, with 12 bases in between. This CDR3 region has 14 residues. CDR3 sequence (DNA): TGTGCCAGCAGCACCCGGGCCACAAACACTGAAGCTTTCTTT. Its protein product is CASSTRATNTEAFF.

This chain uses TRBV27 with TRBJ2-7, with 7 bases lining up with TRBD2. CDR3 size: 14 residues. V lost 5 bases to trimming and J lost 2 bases; unmatched junction nucleotides: 6. Germline assignment: CDR1 MNHEY and CDR2 SMNVEV (reference sequence). CDR3 in amino acids: CASSRSGTPYEQYF. Here the CDR3 DNA reads TGTGCCAGCAGTCGAAGCGGGACTCCCTACGAGCAGTACTTC.

The chain couples TRBV7-9 to TRBJ2-4; 10 nucleotides match TRBD2. The closer fit of TRBJ2-7 to the DNA end suggests the J call may be wrong. Per the germline V gene, CDR1 is SEHNR and CDR2 is FQNEAQ (reference sequence). The CDR3 has 14 residues. CDR3 DNA sequence: TGTGCCAGCAGCTGGGTAGCGGGAGGACACGAGCAGTACTTC. Protein: CASSWVAGGHEQYF.

This rearrangement joins TRBV2 to TRBJ2-1, with D hard to call. Trimming took off 4 bases at V and 4 bases at J, with 20 bases between the two ends. Germline V gene sequence: CDR1 SNHLY, CDR2 FYNNEI. The CDR3 loop spans 17 amino acids. CDR3 in amino acids: CASSAAFVGPAYNEQFF. Written as DNA, the CDR3 is TGTGCCAGCAGTGCCGCATTCGTAGGCCCTGCTTACAATGAGCAGTTCTTC.

V gene TRBV2 combines with J gene TRBJ1-2; 7 bases are a match to TRBD1. Trimming at V came to 0 bases and at J to 2 bases, leaving 12 bases not matched to a gene. The CDR3 contains 18 residues. Per germline, CDR1 SNHLY and CDR2 FYNNEI. This CDR3 is CASSEAGDGQATNYGYTF. In nucleotides, the CDR3 is TGTGCCAGCAGTGAAGCTGGGGATGGACAGGCGACGAACTATGGCTACACCTTC.

The CDR3, as DNA: TGTGCCAGCAGCTCCGGGCGTGACTCCTACGAGCAGTACTTC. Its protein product is CASSSGRDSYEQYF. V gene TRBV11-3 combines with J gene TRBJ2-7; D is ambiguous. V was clipped by 4 bases and J by 0 bases, with 10 bases between them. CDR1 and CDR2 from the germline V gene are SGHNT and YENEEA. This CDR3 spans 14 amino acids.